This T cell receptor (beta chain) was profiled in a study of blood T cells in healthy people across ages. Germline values: CDR1 DFQATT, CDR2 SNEGSKA (reference sequence). The V and J ends lost 4 bases and 4 bases respectively, with 24 bases between them. The CDR3 sequence is 17 residues long. A second PCR of 7 to 11 cycles used a sample-barcoded 5' primer and a J-beta primer mix. TCRdb processed the 5' RACE reads anew with MiXCR; each CDR3 protein has one entry. The sample records 600,000 or so distinct CDR3 sequences, 47% being singletons. Input material: blood. The genes are TRBV20-1 and TRBJ2-3, with TRBD2 as a possible D gene (6 bases). The sequence was collected from an older man in good health. The CDR3: CSAISISKDSSADTQYF. The CDR3 coding sequence is TGCAGTGCTATTTCCATTAGTAAGGACTCTAGCGCAGATACGCAGTATTTT.